This T cell receptor beta chain was profiled in a study of blood T cells in healthy people across ages. Findings and limits, study-wide: Older individuals had lower TCR beta diversity per million T cells (the decline was roughly linear).

This clonotype occurred once. Its antigen is still unknown. This CDR3 is 15 amino acids long. V lost 0 bases to trimming and J lost 2 bases, with 11 bases between them. The germline V gene encodes CDR1 SGHAT and CDR2 FQDESV (reference sequence). The authors ran a second PCR of roughly 6 to 11 cycles using a sample-barcoded 5' primer and a J-beta primer mix. Each cDNA was tagged by a template-switch adaptor containing 12 random nucleotides. A single record per CDR3 protein comes from TCRdb applying MiXCR to the 5' RACE reads. Here the sample spans roughly 720,000 distinct CDR3 sequences, 40% to 65% being singletons. Healthy Caucasian individuals from Russia aged about 6 to 95 served as donors. No fewer than 6 million PBMCs went into each sample.

Sequencing input: blood. The source of this sequence is an elderly man in good health. The chain links TRBV11-1 to TRBJ2-7; D is possibly TRBD1 (5 bases). The CDR3 sequence: CASSLASGPAYEQYF. For the CDR3, the DNA is TGTGCCAGCAGCTTAGCGTCAGGGCCTGCCTACGAGCAGTACTTC.